The 21 T cell receptor beta chains listed next were all sequenced from one sample in a study of vaccination and CD4 T cells after COVID-19. Sequencing of DNA taken from cultured CD4+ T cells relied on the Oncomine TCR Beta short-read assay. TCRdb re-called the PCR reads with MiXCR, one entry per CDR3 protein. This table has more than 25,000 distinct CDR3 sequences, about 66% appearing once. The treatment here: roughly 10-day PBMC culture with coronavirus spike peptide pools or control peptides (ViraFEST assay). No antigen has been assigned to these receptors. The sample in question was CD4+ T cells from blood, cultured in vitro, obtained after SARS-CoV-2 vaccination. These receptors came from a human donor who received a COVID-19 vaccine.

In this sample, this clonotype turned up once. The chain carries TRBV12-3 or TRBV12-4 and TRBJ2-5; tentatively, D is TRBD2 (5 bases). This CDR3 comprises 16 residues. V was shortened by 0 bases and J by 4 bases, with 15 bases between the two germline ends. CDR3 protein: CASSLASPGMVETQYF. The CDR3 DNA is TGTGCCAGCAGTTTAGCGTCGCCGGGAATGGTAGAGACCCAGTACTTC.

This clonotype was counted between two and nine times. The CDR3 region is CSAEPDGSYEQYF. The CDR3 bases are TGCAGTGCTGAACCTGACGGTTCCTACGAGCAGTACTTC. This chain joins TRBV20-1 and TRBJ2-7; D is undetermined. Germline V CDR1 and CDR2: DFQATT, SNEGSKA (reference sequence). The CDR3 runs 13 residues. Deletions cut 5 bases from V and 1 base from J, with 12 bases between.

This clonotype was recorded a few times. This chain uses TRBV27 with TRBJ2-5; 8 bases map to TRBD1. The better agreement between TRBJ2-7 and the DNA end casts doubt on the J call. The CDR3 spans 15 residues. From germline, CDR1 is MNHEY and CDR2 SMNVEV (reference sequence). CDR3 DNA: TGTGCCAGCAGTCCCCCGGACAGGGTTCCCAACGAGCAGTACTTC. Residues: CASSPPDRVPNEQYF.

This rearrangement joins TRBV7-8 to TRBJ1-1; the D is unclear. Trimming pared 1 base from V and 1 base from J, leaving 10 bases between. The CDR3 loop spans 15 amino acids. Per the germline V gene, CDR1 is SGHVS and CDR2 is FQNEAQ. CDR3 DNA: TGTGCCAGCAGCTTAGGTGGGGAGGGGAACACTGAAGCTTTCTTT. This sequence encodes CASSLGGEGNTEAFF.

The chain employs TRBV20-1 and TRBJ2-1; 7 positions agree with TRBD2. The length of the CDR3 is 16 residues. Germline-derived CDR1 and CDR2 are DFQATT and SNEGSKA (reference sequence). The J segment lost 0 bases and the V segment lost 2 bases, leaving 7 bases of the junction unmatched. The CDR3 region is CSARPLGGSSYNEQFF. CDR3 sequence (DNA): TGCAGTGCTAGACCGCTCGGGGGGAGCTCCTACAATGAGCAGTTCTTC.

The chain uses TRBV20-1 and TRBJ1-3, with D possibly TRBD1 on 6 matching bases. CDR3 size: 12 residues. Germline CDR1 DFQATT, CDR2 SNEGSKA (reference sequence). Here the CDR3 DNA reads TGCGGGGTGACAGGCCCTGGAAACACCATATATTTT. Its translation: CGVTGPGNTIYF.

The gene calls are TRBV20-1 and TRBJ1-5; D perhaps matches TRBD1 (6 bases). The V end lost 3 bases, the J end lost 7 bases, and 19 bases lay between the germline ends. Germline CDR1 DFQATT, CDR2 SNEGSKA (reference sequence). The CDR3 is 15 amino acids. The chain's CDR3 is CSAREPGAYGQPQHF. The CDR3, as DNA: TGCAGTGCTAGGGAACCGGGGGCGTACGGGCAGCCCCAGCATTTT.

This clonotype showed up just a few times. This rearrangement joins TRBV7-2 to TRBJ2-3, with TRBD2 matching 13 bases. The ends lost 4 bases at V and 0 bases at J; junction bases unmatched: 16. The CDR3 has 21 residues. Germline V gives CDR1 SGHTA, CDR2 FQGNSA. DNA of the CDR3: TGTGCCAGCAGCTCCTCGATAAGACTAGCGGGGGGACCACGAAGCACAGATACGCAGTATTTT. Encoded protein: CASSSSIRLAGGPRSTDTQYF. The variable domain in full, with the rest retrieved from reference TRBV7-2 and TRBJ2-3, is GAGVSQSPSNKVTEKGKDVELRCDPISGHTALYWYRQSLGQGLEFLIYFQGNSAPDKSGLPSDRFSAERTGGSVSTLTIQRTQQEDSAVYLCASSSSIRLAGGPRSTDTQYFGPGTRLTVL.

This clonotype was counted a few times. The V gene is TRBV24-1, the J gene TRBJ1-3; D uncertain. This CDR3 has 16 amino acids. Trimming left V 4 bases short and J 0 bases short, with 12 bases between. Germline-derived CDR1 and CDR2 are KGHDR and SFDVKD. CDR3 nucleotide sequence: TGTGCCACCAGTGAGGGAGAACAGTCCTCTGGAAACACCATATATTTT. This sequence encodes CATSEGEQSSGNTIYF.

The V call is TRBV20-1, the J call TRBJ2-1, with D maybe TRBD1 (6 bases). The CDR3 covers 14 residues. Between the trimmed V and J ends, which lost 2 bases and 4 bases, there was a span of 12 bases. From germline, CDR1 is DFQATT and CDR2 SNEGSKA (reference sequence). CDR3 amino acids: CSARSYRDYNEQFF. The CDR3 DNA reads TGCAGTGCTAGAAGCTACAGGGATTACAATGAGCAGTTCTTC.

This clonotype appeared once. The chain employs TRBV6-1 and TRBJ2-1, with a tentative D call TRBD2 (6 bases). In germline, CDR1 is MNHNS, CDR2 SASEGT. The length of the CDR3 is 14 residues. The V and J ends lost 8 bases and 0 bases respectively, with 11 bases between them. This CDR3 is CASSRGSSYNEQFF. In DNA, the CDR3 is TGTGCCAGCTCGCGGGGTAGCTCCTACAATGAGCAGTTCTTC.

CDR3 loop: CSARMDGGGYGYTF. For the CDR3, the DNA is TGCAGTGCTAGAATGGACGGGGGTGGGTATGGCTACACCTTC. The chain has TRBV20-1 and TRBJ1-2; a weak D match, TRBD1 (5 bases). CDR3 length: 14 amino acids. Germline values: CDR1 DFQATT, CDR2 SNEGSKA (reference sequence). V lost 2 bases, J lost 5 bases, and 15 bases lay in between.

This sequence joins TRBV12-2 and TRBJ2-7. TRBV12-2 is a listed pseudogene. This CDR3 spans 15 amino acids. CDR3 residues: CASRSKVGTVYEQYF. The CDR3 coding sequence is TGTGCAAGTCGCTCCAAAGTTGGAACAGTTTACGAGCAGTACTTC.

The rearrangement joins TRBV2 to TRBJ1-1; the match to TRBD1 covers 8 bases. V trimming: 4 bases; J trimming: 0 bases; junction bases outside the gene matches: 4. This CDR3 comprises 15 residues. The germline V gene encodes CDR1 SNHLY and CDR2 FYNNEI. The CDR3 DNA is TGTGCCAGCAGTGGAGTGACAGGGGTGAACACTGAAGCTTTCTTT. It yields the protein CASSGVTGVNTEAFF.

In this sample, this clonotype turned up a few times. The chain recombines TRBV7-2 with TRBJ1-2, with D tentatively TRBD1 (5 bases). CDR1 SGHTA and CDR2 FQGNSA come from the germline V gene. The CDR3 spans 14 residues. The ends were cut back, 1 base at V and 3 bases at J, with 9 bases in the middle. The CDR3: CASSLVVQDYGYTF. In DNA form, the CDR3 reads TGTGCCAGCAGCTTAGTTGTACAGGACTATGGCTACACCTTC.

The rearrangement uses TRBV4-1 and TRBJ1-3; D ambiguous. V was pared by 0 bases and J by 4 bases, with 7 bases between. Germline V gene data show CDR1 as MGHRA and CDR2 as YSYEKL. This CDR3 region has 14 residues. The CDR3 nucleotides read TGCGCCAGCAGCCAAGATCCTGGAGGAAACACCATATATTTT. Translated: CASSQDPGGNTIYF.

Details on this clonotype: Because it lacks the conserved phenylalanine or tryptophan at the end, this CDR3 is likely a read error. J is TRBJ2-7 and V is TRBV14; D is unresolved. Trimming cost V 0 bases and J 0 bases, with 9 bases left between them. CDR3 length: 15 amino acids. The V gene's germline CDR1 is SGHDN and CDR2 FVKESK. This CDR3 is CASSQDVGSSYEQYL. The CDR3 nucleotides are TGTGCCAGCAGCCAAGATGTTGGCAGCTCCTACGAGCAGTACCTC.

This clonotype was counted a few times. The J gene is TRBJ1-2, the V gene TRBV6-7; a possible D gene is TRBD1 (5 bases). TRBV6-7 is known as an ORF, though its function is uncertain. Trimming took off 9 bases at V and 8 bases at J, with 19 bases between the two ends. The CDR3 spans 13 residues. The CDR3 DNA reads TGTGCCAGGCCGGAGGGGAAAGTGGGAGGCTACACCTTC. Protein product: CARPEGKVGGYTF.

This rearrangement joins TRBV24-1 to TRBJ2-2; no firm D call. V lost 9 bases to trimming and J lost 1 base, with 11 bases between them. The CDR3 sequence is 14 residues long. CDR1 and CDR2 from the germline V gene are KGHDR and SFDVKD. CDR3 in amino acids: CATGSRGNTGELFF. For the CDR3, the DNA is TGTGCCACCGGCTCCCGAGGGAACACCGGGGAGCTGTTTTTT.

The chain recombines TRBV6-1 with TRBJ2-5; no reliable D call. Germline V gene sequence: CDR1 MNHNS, CDR2 SASEGT. The CDR3 spans 11 residues. The V and J ends lost 6 bases and 5 bases respectively, with 7 bases between them. CDR3 coding DNA: TGTGCCAGCAGCGTAGGGGAGACCCAGTACTTC. Its protein is CASSVGETQYF.

Only a few counts were recorded for this clonotype. The chain employs TRBV20-1 and TRBJ2-4; a possible D gene is TRBD1 (7 bases). Trimming pared 0 bases from V and 1 base from J, leaving 10 bases between. Germline V CDR1 and CDR2: DFQATT, SNEGSKA (reference sequence). The CDR3 has 15 residues. CDR3 sequence reads: CSAREPGGAKNIQYF. CDR3 bases: TGCAGTGCTAGAGAACCAGGGGGGGCCAAAAACATTCAGTACTTC.